Included here is one TCR beta chain sequence, with context. The data stem from a study of blood T cell repertoires in COVID-19. About the study: Acute and convalescent COVID-19 specimens originated in the United States, Italy and Spain.

Authors' data handling: Reference gene primer amplification in the assay estimated nucleated cell counts. TCRdb's table, derived via immunoSEQ multiplex PCR, lists solely in-frame clones and lacks some. D and trimming come from the DNA, and the V and J calls and clone size come from that table. The sample holds about 180,000 clones, roughly 83% seen once. Seattle cases were enrolled at active infection and followed longitudinally. Source material: peripheral blood. The TCR originated in a woman between 40 and 50 years old with COVID-19, enrolled during active disease.

The CDR3 coding sequence is TGTGCCAGCTCACCATATCTCACTGAAGCTTTCTTT. Translation: CASSPYLTEAFF. The chain links TRBV18 to TRBJ1-1; D not resolved. Germline CDR1 and CDR2: KGHSH and LQKENI. This CDR3 is built from 12 residues. Trimming took 2 bases from V and 4 from J, leaving 5 bases between them.